This T cell receptor (beta chain) was recovered during a study of post-analysis software for immune sequencing data. Study-wide context: Courses of disease covered relapsing-remitting, secondary progressive and progressive-relapsing multiple sclerosis. General study points: By F measure, samples from a shared preparation batch strongly co-clustered. In patients, TRBV5-6, TRBV5-1 and TRBV20-1 belonged to five or six TRBV segments found more frequently than in controls.

As regards this clonotype: The antigen is unknown.

TCR beta cDNA libraries had unique molecular identifiers. T cells numbering about 0.85 to 11 million yielded cDNA molecules that totaled about 500,000. Each CDR3 protein is one row after TCRdb ran MiXCR on the PCR reads. Of some 890,000 distinct CDR3 sequences in the sample, approximately 53% are singletons; the top ten hold approximately 4.5%. Germline-derived CDR1 and CDR2 are DFQATT and SNEGSKA (reference sequence). The length of the CDR3 is 12 residues. V was trimmed by 0 bases and J by 6 bases, leaving 9 bases between them. The receptor was derived from a girl aged 5-17 years with multiple sclerosis. The chain is built from TRBV20-1 and TRBJ2-7; D may correspond to TRBD1 or TRBD2 (5 bases each). Source material: blood. CDR3 nucleotide sequence: TGCAGTGCTAGAGATAACGGGGCCGAGCAGTACTTC. Translating gives CSARDNGAEQYF.